This T cell receptor (beta chain) is drawn from a study of blood T cells in healthy people across ages. Next came a second PCR, run for roughly 6 to 11 cycles, which used a sample-barcoded 5' primer along with a J-beta primer mix. TCRdb analysed the 5' RACE reads with MiXCR anew, one entry per CDR3 protein. The data contain around 1,600,000 distinct CDR3 sequences, 35% to 45% of them singletons. This clonotype was seen a few times. The CDR3 loop spans 15 amino acids. V lost 5 bases and J 1 base, leaving 14 bases between the germline ends. Germline V gives CDR1 SGHTA, CDR2 FQGNSA. The source of this sequence is a woman aged 18 to 35 in good health. The chain recombines TRBV7-2 with TRBJ1-1; D not certain. Source material: blood. DNA of the CDR3: TGTGCCAGCAGCACAAACCAGTGGACGAACACTGAAGCTTTCTTT. The encoded protein is CASSTNQWTNTEAFF.